This T cell receptor (beta chain) appears in the sequencing data of a study of blood T cell repertoires in COVID-19. Study in general: Researchers got acute and convalescent COVID-19 samples from the United States, Italy and Spain. The cDNA or gDNA used as material had been derived from T cells, B-cell-depleted T cells, or PBMCs.

Living in about two dozen US areas, the participants were between roughly 18 and 89 years of age. Original processing methods: Reference gene primer amplification gave estimated nucleated cell counts. Profiling relied on immunoSEQ multiplex PCR, and the TCRdb table lists in-frame clones only, not all of them. V, J and clone size are those of that table, while D and trimming were read from the DNA. The sample records some 190,000 clones, around 84% being singletons. The sequenced sample was PBMCs or T cells enriched from blood (not recorded which). This clonotype was obtained from a man aged 25-45 years with acute COVID-19.

Here the CDR3 DNA reads TGCAGTGCCATAAGCAGGCCTGAAGCTTTCTTT. Its translation is CSAISRPEAFF. The J gene is TRBJ1-1, the V gene TRBV20-1; D call uncertain. Germline V gene data show CDR1 as DFQATT and CDR2 as SNEGSKA (reference sequence). The CDR3 runs 11 residues. The V and J ends lost 6 bases and 6 bases respectively, with 11 bases between them.